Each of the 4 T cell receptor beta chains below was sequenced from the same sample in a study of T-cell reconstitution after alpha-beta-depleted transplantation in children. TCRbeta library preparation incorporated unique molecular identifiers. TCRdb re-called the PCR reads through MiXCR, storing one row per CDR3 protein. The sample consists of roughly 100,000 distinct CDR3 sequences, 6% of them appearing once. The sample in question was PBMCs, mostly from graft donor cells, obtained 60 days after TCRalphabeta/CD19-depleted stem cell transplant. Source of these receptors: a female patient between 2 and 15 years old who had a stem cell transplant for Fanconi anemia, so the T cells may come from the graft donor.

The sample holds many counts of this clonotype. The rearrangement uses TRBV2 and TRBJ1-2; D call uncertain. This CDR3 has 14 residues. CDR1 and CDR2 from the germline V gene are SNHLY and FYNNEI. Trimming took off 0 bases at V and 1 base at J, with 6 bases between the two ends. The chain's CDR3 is CASSEARLNYGYTF. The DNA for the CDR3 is TGTGCCAGCAGTGAAGCACGGCTTAACTATGGCTACACCTTC.

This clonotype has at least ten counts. The CDR3 loop reads CASRGRYEQYF. As DNA, the CDR3 is TGTGCCAGCAGGGGGCGCTACGAGCAGTACTTC. The chain carries TRBV28 and TRBJ2-7; weak D call: TRBD1 (5 bases). Looked up from germline, CDR1 is MDHEN and CDR2 is SYDVKM. V lost 6 bases and J 3 bases, leaving 6 bases between the germline ends. This CDR3 region has 11 residues.

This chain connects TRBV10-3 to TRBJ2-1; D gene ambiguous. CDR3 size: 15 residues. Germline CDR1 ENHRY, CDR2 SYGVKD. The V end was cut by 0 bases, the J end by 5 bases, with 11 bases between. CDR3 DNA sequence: TGTGCCATCAGTGAGTCCAGAGGCAGCAACAATGAGCAGTTCTTC. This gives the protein CAISESRGSNNEQFF.

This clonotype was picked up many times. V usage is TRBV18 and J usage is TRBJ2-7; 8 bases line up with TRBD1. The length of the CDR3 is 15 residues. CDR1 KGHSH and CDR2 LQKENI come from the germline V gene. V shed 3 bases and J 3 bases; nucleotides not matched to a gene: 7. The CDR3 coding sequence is TGTGCCAGCTCACCTCGACAGGGGTCAAGCTACGAGCAGTACTTC. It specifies CASSPRQGSSYEQYF.